Each of the 19 T cell receptor beta chains below was sequenced from the same sample in a study of tumor and adjacent non-tumor tissue in lung cancer. Three rounds of nested PCR, following a modified ARM-PCR protocol, produced the TCRbeta library. A single record per CDR3 protein comes from TCRdb applying MiXCR to the multiplex PCR reads. This sample yields under 45,000 distinct CDR3 sequences, of which 60% are seen a single time; 45% to 50% belongs to the top ten. This sample's RNA came from whole unsorted tissue. Distant lung tissue was collected more than 3 cm away from the tumor edge. The specimen was distant non-tumor lung tissue. These receptors came from a man aged 50-59 years with non-small cell lung cancer.

At least ten counts were recorded for this clonotype. This chain joins TRBV11-2 and TRBJ1-5; D remains ambiguous. Per the germline V gene, CDR1 is SGHAT and CDR2 is FQNNGV. V dropped 2 bases and J dropped 2 bases, with 4 bases sitting between them. The CDR3 is 13 residues long. The CDR3 spells CASSLQGNQPQHF. The CDR3 coding sequence is TGTGCCAGCAGCTTACAGGGCAATCAGCCCCAGCATTTT.

Only one count was recorded for this clonotype. A clone one base away is much larger, so this may be a read error. The rearrangement uses TRBV5-1 and TRBJ1-1, with TRBD1 as a possible D gene (5 bases). CDR1 SGHRS and CDR2 YFSETQ come from the germline V gene. The length of the CDR3 is 13 residues. V was shortened by 6 bases and J by 0 bases, with 9 bases between the two germline ends. Here the CDR3 DNA reads TGCGCCAGCATCGTGACAGTGAACACTGAAGCTTTCTTT. It is translated as CASIVTVNTEAFF.

The rearrangement links TRBV6-5 to TRBJ1-5; perhaps TRBD2 as D (5 bases). The J call is uncertain, as TRBJ2-3 better fits the DNA end. CDR3 length equals 15 residues. Germline V gene sequence: CDR1 MNHEY, CDR2 SVGAGI. This CDR3 reads CAGSYSTGSDQPQYF. Written as DNA, the CDR3 is TGTGCTGGCAGTTACTCGACGGGGTCAGATCAGCCCCAGTATTTT.

This chain uses TRBV7-3 with TRBJ2-2; no reliable D call. The V end lost 5 bases, the J end lost 5 bases, and 18 bases lay between the germline ends. Germline CDR1 is SGHTA and CDR2 is FQGTGA. This CDR3 is built from 16 residues. As DNA, the CDR3 is TGTGCCAGCAGCAAAGGACCGGGCTCGACTACCGGGGAGCTGTTTTTT. Protein: CASSKGPGSTTGELFF.

A remark on this clonotype: A read error may produce the germline difference seen at one junction end. The CDR3 DNA reads TGTGCCAGCAGCTTAATATCATCTAGTACAGGTACGCAGTATTTT. Translation: CASSLISSSTGTQYF. V gene TRBV11-2 combines with J gene TRBJ2-3, with D possibly being TRBD1 (5 bases). Germline CDR1 SGHAT, CDR2 FQNNGV. The CDR3 runs 15 residues.

With regard to this clonotype: At one end the junction does not follow the germline gene, possibly because of a read error. The rearrangement joins TRBV11-2 to TRBJ2-7, with D uncertain. CDR3 length equals 14 residues. From germline, CDR1 is SGHAT and CDR2 FQNNGV. DNA of the CDR3: TGTGCAAGCACAACACTGGGTGCCAGCTATGAGCAGTACTTC. It is translated as CASTTLGASYEQYF.

Worth noting for this clonotype: With a much larger clone just one base away, this may be a read error. This is likely a read error, given that the CDR3 carries no conserved phenylalanine or tryptophan at its end. As DNA, the CDR3 is TGTGCCAGCAGCTTATCAGGACAGGGAAAAGAGGAGACCCAGTACGTC. This gives the protein CASSLSGQGKEETQYV. The J gene is TRBJ2-5, the V gene TRBV5-6; 8 nucleotides match TRBD1. Trimming cost V 2 bases and J 5 bases; bases outside gene matches: 11. Germline values: CDR1 SGHDT, CDR2 YYEEEE. The CDR3 totals 16 residues.

The J gene is TRBJ2-3, the V gene TRBV5-1; 10 positions match TRBD2. CDR1 and CDR2 (germline): SGHRS, YFSETQ. With 0 bases clipped from V and 4 bases from J, the junction kept 8 bases outside the gene matches. This CDR3 is 17 amino acids long. The CDR3 reads CASSLDPSGGSSDTQYF. DNA for the CDR3: TGCGCCAGCAGCTTGGACCCTAGCGGGGGTTCGTCAGATACGCAGTATTTT.

As for this clonotype: The missing conserved phenylalanine or tryptophan at the end of this CDR3 makes a read error likely. J is TRBJ1-2 and V is TRBV10-3; D is perhaps TRBD1 (5 bases). The germline gives CDR1 ENHRY, CDR2 SYGVKD. This CDR3 region has 15 residues. The CDR3: CAVSESMGQVDGYTS. The DNA for the CDR3 is TGTGCCGTCAGTGAGTCGATGGGGCAGGTGGATGGCTACACCTCC.

V usage is TRBV11-2 and J usage is TRBJ1-1; D gene unclear. Per the germline V gene, CDR1 is SGHAT and CDR2 is FQNNGV. Trimming took off 5 bases at V and 3 bases at J, with 10 bases between the two ends. This CDR3 spans 13 amino acids. The CDR3 DNA reads TGTGCCAGCAGCGTACAGAGGTACACTGAAGCTTTCTTT. Residues: CASSVQRYTEAFF.

CDR3: CASSSTSGSLGEQFF. The CDR3 DNA is TGTGCCAGCAGCTCGACTAGCGGGAGTTTGGGTGAGCAGTTCTTC. The V call is TRBV11-3, the J call TRBJ2-1, with TRBD2 matching over 12 bases. The V and J ends lost 4 bases and 9 bases, in that order; junction bases with no gene match: 7. The CDR3 contains 15 residues. Per germline, CDR1 SGHNT and CDR2 YENEEA.

On this clonotype itself: At one boundary the junction diverges from the germline segment, which might be a read error. CDR3 bases: TGCAGCGCCGTGTCCGGGGTGAACCATGGCTACACTTTC. It encodes CSAVSGVNHGYTF. The V and J genes are TRBV29-1 and TRBJ1-2; no firm D call. CDR1 and CDR2 from the germline V gene are SQVTM and ANQGSEA. The CDR3 covers 13 residues.

With respect to this clonotype: Since no conserved phenylalanine or tryptophan closes the CDR3, a read error is the likely cause. The chain employs TRBV20-1 and TRBJ2-5, with TRBD1 matching over 8 bases. CDR3 size: 14 residues. Germline-derived CDR1 and CDR2 are DFQATT and SNEGSKA (reference sequence). DNA of the CDR3: TGCAGTGCTAGAACGAGACAGGGGCAAGGGACCCAGTACTTA. It translates to CSARTRQGQGTQYL.

In this sample, this clonotype turned up many times. J is TRBJ2-5 and V is TRBV10-2; possibly TRBD2 for D (7 bases). V gave up 10 bases and J gave up 5 bases, with 20 bases separating them. The CDR3 has 14 residues. Germline-derived CDR1 and CDR2 are WSHSY and SAAADI. The CDR3 here is CATVGGQTHETQYF. CDR3 sequence (DNA): TGCGCCACCGTGGGGGGGCAGACGCACGAGACCCAGTACTTC.

There are a few counts of this clonotype. A read error may be the cause here, since a much bigger clone is one base away. The rearrangement joins TRBV6-5 to TRBJ2-1; maybe TRBD2 (7 bases). The V gene's germline CDR1 is MNHEY and CDR2 SVGAGI. The CDR3 runs 18 residues. V shed 0 bases and J shed 6 bases, with 21 bases lying between them. Here the CDR3 DNA reads TGTGCCAGCAGTTACTCGATCCTAGTGGGGGGGCGTGGCAATGAGCAGTTCTTC. Translating it yields CASSYSILVGGRGNEQFF.

The chain is built from TRBV5-1 and TRBJ2-1; TRBD2 matches 9 bases. Germline V gene sequence: CDR1 SGHRS, CDR2 YFSETQ. V dropped 7 bases and J dropped 3; count of bases not matched to a gene: 17. The CDR3 is 18 residues long. For the CDR3, the DNA is TGCGCCAGCGGTTTGTGGGGGGTAGCGGGAGAGTTCTACAATGAGCAGTTCTTC. Translating gives CASGLWGVAGEFYNEQFF.

This clonotype showed up just a few times. This chain joins TRBV11-1 and TRBJ1-1; D uncertain. There are 13 residues in the CDR3. CDR1 is SGHAT, CDR2 FQDESV, per germline (reference sequence). V gave up 4 bases and J gave up 7 bases, with 13 bases separating them. The CDR3 region is CASSSGIGNEAFF. CDR3 coding DNA: TGTGCCAGCAGCTCCGGGATAGGGAATGAAGCTTTCTTT.

Notes on this clonotype: An end of the junction does not agree with germline; a read error may underlie this. This chain connects TRBV11-2 to TRBJ2-1; TRBD2 agrees at 9 bases. Germline values: CDR1 SGHAT, CDR2 FQNNGV. CDR3 length equals 20 residues. CDR3 sequence: CASSTQDHSGGIPSYNEQLF. The CDR3 nucleotides are TGTGCCAGCAGCACACAGGACCATAGCGGGGGCATCCCCTCCTACAATGAGCAGTTATTC.

This clonotype occurred many times. The V call is TRBV28, the J call TRBJ1-6; D not certain. Trimming shortened V by 7 bases and J by 7 bases, and 17 bases separated the two germline ends. CDR1 is MDHEN, CDR2 SYDVKM, per germline. This CDR3 is 15 amino acids long. CDR3 region: CASTKTLRNNSPLHF. The DNA for the CDR3 is TGTGCCAGCACCAAAACGCTCAGAAACAATTCACCCCTCCACTTT. Filled out from reference TRBV28 and TRBJ1-6, the complete variable domain reads DVKVTQSSRYLVKRTGEKVFLECVQDMDHENMFWYRQDPGLGLRLIYFSYDVKMKEKGDIPEGYSVSREKKERFSLILESASTNQTSMYLCASTKTLRNNSPLHFGNGTRLTVT.